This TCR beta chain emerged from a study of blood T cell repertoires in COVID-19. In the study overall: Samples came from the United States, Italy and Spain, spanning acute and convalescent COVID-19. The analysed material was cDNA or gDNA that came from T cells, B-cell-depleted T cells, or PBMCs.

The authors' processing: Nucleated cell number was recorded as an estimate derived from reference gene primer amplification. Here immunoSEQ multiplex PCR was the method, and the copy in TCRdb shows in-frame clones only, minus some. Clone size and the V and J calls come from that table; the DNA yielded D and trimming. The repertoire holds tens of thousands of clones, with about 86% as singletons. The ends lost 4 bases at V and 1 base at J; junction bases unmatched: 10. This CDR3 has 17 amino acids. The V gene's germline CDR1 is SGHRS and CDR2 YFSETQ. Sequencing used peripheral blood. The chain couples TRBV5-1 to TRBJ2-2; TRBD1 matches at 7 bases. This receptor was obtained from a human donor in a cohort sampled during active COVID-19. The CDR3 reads CASSTDPWTGNTGELFF. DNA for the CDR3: TGCGCCAGCAGCACGGATCCCTGGACAGGGAACACCGGGGAGCTGTTTTTT.